A single sample gave rise to the 24 T cell receptor beta chains below, sequenced in a study of radiotherapy plus CTLA-4 blockade in lung cancer. Measured with immunoSEQ multiplex PCR; TCRdb has only the in-frame clones, and not every one. The data contain around 24,000 clones, around 70% of them singletons. This specimen consisted of peripheral blood, obtained from a patient treated with radiotherapy plus ipilimumab. These receptors all stem from a human donor with non-small cell lung cancer who had stable disease on radiotherapy plus ipilimumab.

This sequence joins TRBV7-8 and TRBJ2-7; tentative D call: TRBD1 (6 bases). The CDR3 runs 15 residues. V dropped 1 base and J dropped 7 bases, with 17 bases sitting between them. The germline gives CDR1 SGHVS, CDR2 FQNEAQ. In DNA, the CDR3 is TGTGCCAGCAGCTTAGGTAGTCAGGGGCCTCTGGAGCAGTACTTC. Translating it yields CASSLGSQGPLEQYF.

This clone was found a few times. This chain connects TRBV10-3 to TRBJ2-5; perhaps TRBD2 as D (6 bases). From germline, CDR1 is ENHRY and CDR2 SYGVKD. The V end lost 3 bases, the J end lost 5 bases, and 10 bases lay between the germline ends. This CDR3 contains 13 residues. The CDR3 DNA reads TGTGCCATCAGTGACACTCGGGGGGAGACCCAGTACTTC. Protein product: CAISDTRGETQYF.

The chain employs TRBV28 and TRBJ1-4; perhaps TRBD1 as D (5 bases). Deletions cut 9 bases from V and 4 bases from J, with 15 bases between. The germline V gene has CDR1 MDHEN and CDR2 SYDVKM. The CDR3 is 14 amino acids. CDR3: CASFTRGGNEKLFF. The CDR3 DNA sequence: TGTGCCAGTTTCACGCGGGGCGGTAATGAAAAACTGTTTTTT.

This rearrangement joins TRBV7-9 to TRBJ1-1, with D maybe TRBD1 (5 bases). The CDR3 has 13 amino acids. The V and J ends lost 3 bases and 1 base respectively, with 6 bases between them. CDR1 is SEHNR, CDR2 FQNEAQ, per germline (reference sequence). This chain's CDR3 is CASSFTGNTEAFF. Here the CDR3 DNA reads TGTGCCAGCAGCTTTACAGGGAACACTGAAGCTTTCTTT.

The J gene is TRBJ2-3, the V gene TRBV5-6; TRBD1 or TRBD2 may be the D gene (5 bases each). Germline CDR1 reads SGHDT; CDR2 reads YYEEEE. This CDR3 comprises 15 residues. Trimming shortened V by 5 bases and J by 0 bases, and 13 bases separated the two germline ends. CDR3 amino acids: CASRPSGPSTDTQYF. The CDR3 DNA follows: TGTGCCAGCAGACCCTCGGGACCTAGCACAGATACGCAGTATTTT.

The chain recombines TRBV19 with TRBJ2-5; 8 nucleotides match TRBD1. This CDR3 has 15 residues. Per the germline V gene, CDR1 is LNHDA and CDR2 is SQIVND (reference sequence). The junction had 8 bases not matched to a gene; V was cut back by 5 bases and J by 3 bases. The CDR3 nucleotides read TGTGCCAGTAGTGCGCGACAGGGGAGTAAAGAGACCCAGTACTTC. Translation gives CASSARQGSKETQYF.

The genes are TRBV13 and TRBJ2-3, with TRBD1 identical over 8 bases. This CDR3 region has 17 residues. V lost 5 bases, J lost 5 bases, and 15 bases stayed unmatched. Germline assignment: CDR1 PRHDT and CDR2 FYEKMQ (reference sequence). The CDR3 sequence: CASSQRSMTGAGDTQYF. In DNA form, the CDR3 reads TGTGCCAGCAGCCAACGAAGCATGACAGGGGCGGGAGATACGCAGTATTTT.

The chain employs TRBV27 and TRBJ2-7, with TRBD2 identical over 8 bases. Germline V gene lookup returns CDR1 MNHEY and CDR2 SMNVEV (reference sequence). The J segment lost 3 bases and the V segment lost 8 bases, leaving 3 bases of the junction unmatched. The CDR3 is 12 residues long. In DNA, the CDR3 is TGTGCCAGCGGTCGGGGGGGCTACGAGCAGTACTTC. It yields the protein CASGRGGYEQYF.

J is TRBJ2-1 and V is TRBV7-9, with 9 bases that match TRBD2. J was trimmed by 7 bases and V by 5 bases; bases with no gene match: 6. The CDR3 loop spans 14 amino acids. Germline CDR1 and CDR2: SEHNR and FQNEAQ (reference sequence). The CDR3 DNA reads TGTGCCAGCAGCCTTAGCGGGAGTCCGAATGAGCAGTTCTTC. Translating it yields CASSLSGSPNEQFF.

The V and J genes are TRBV27 and TRBJ2-7, with D possibly TRBD1 on 6 matching bases. This CDR3 spans 20 amino acids. From germline, CDR1 is MNHEY and CDR2 SMNVEV (reference sequence). V was pared by 6 bases and J by 6 bases, with 36 bases between. The chain's CDR3 is CASRRVLASGRAGAPAEQYF. The CDR3 DNA reads as TGTGCCAGCAGACGAGTACTGGCCTCGGGTCGGGCAGGGGCCCCGGCCGAGCAGTACTTC.

This chain uses TRBV11-2 with TRBJ2-7; 8 bases align to TRBD1. The junction had 14 bases not matched to a gene; V was cut back by 5 bases and J by 5 bases. This CDR3 has 16 residues. CDR1 SGHAT and CDR2 FQNNGV come from the germline V gene. CDR3 loop: CASSPRTGYGGDEQYF. The CDR3 DNA reads as TGTGCCAGCAGCCCTCGGACAGGGTACGGGGGCGACGAGCAGTACTTC.

The V gene is TRBV9, the J gene TRBJ2-1; D may be TRBD2 (5 bases). This CDR3 has 14 amino acids. Trimming removed 2 bases from V and 8 bases from J, with 14 bases in between. Germline CDR1 and CDR2: SGDLS and YYNGEE. The CDR3 loop reads CASSVVALGDEQFF. In DNA, the CDR3 is TGTGCCAGCAGCGTGGTAGCGCTTGGGGATGAGCAGTTCTTC.

This rearrangement joins TRBV5-1 to TRBJ2-7; unclear D gene. Germline V gives CDR1 SGHRS, CDR2 YFSETQ. CDR3 length: 12 amino acids. The V end lost 4 bases, the J end lost 0 bases, and 5 bases lay between the germline ends. CDR3 DNA sequence: TGCGCCAGCAGCCCGGGCTCCTACGAGCAGTACTTC. Translated, it gives CASSPGSYEQYF.

This clone was recorded only once. The J gene is TRBJ2-7, the V gene TRBV6-1, with 7 bases fitting TRBD1. This CDR3 spans 14 amino acids. V trimming: 2 bases; J trimming: 2 bases; junction bases outside the gene matches: 3. CDR1 and CDR2 (germline): MNHNS, SASEGT. CDR3 nucleotide sequence: TGTGCCAGCAGTGAATACAGGGGAACCTACGAGCAGTACTTC. Its translation: CASSEYRGTYEQYF.

V and J are TRBV5-1 and TRBJ2-7; D is undetermined. The CDR3 is 14 residues long. The V gene's germline CDR1 is SGHRS and CDR2 YFSETQ. The V and J ends lost 1 base and 3 bases respectively, with 11 bases between them. The CDR3 DNA reads as TGCGCCAGCAGCTTGACTGCGACTGACTACGAGCAGTACTTC. Residues: CASSLTATDYEQYF. Full variable domain (rest looked up from reference TRBV5-1 and TRBJ2-7): KAGVTQTPRYLIKTRGQQVTLSCSPISGHRSVSWYQQTPGQGLQFLFEYFSETQRNKGNFPGRFSGRQFSNSRSEMNVSTLELGDSALYLCASSLTATDYEQYFGPGTRLTVT.

The chain carries TRBV7-2 and TRBJ1-1; D might be TRBD1 (6 bases). The CDR3 runs to 15 residues. Germline V gene data show CDR1 as SGHTA and CDR2 as FQGNSA. Trimming pared 4 bases from V and 2 bases from J, leaving 14 bases between. DNA of the CDR3: TGTGCCAGCAGCTATGGGACGACAGGCAACACTGAAGCTTTCTTT. Protein product: CASSYGTTGNTEAFF.

This chain links TRBV19 with TRBJ2-7, with 9 bases lining up with TRBD2. This CDR3 region has 15 residues. V lost 4 bases to trimming and J lost 3 bases; unmatched junction nucleotides: 7. Looked up from germline, CDR1 is LNHDA and CDR2 is SQIVND (reference sequence). DNA for the CDR3: TGTGCCAGTAGTACAGCGGGAGGAACTAACTACGAGCAGTACTTC. Protein: CASSTAGGTNYEQYF. Full variable domain (outside the CDR3, taken from reference TRBV19 and TRBJ2-7): DGGITQSPKYLFRKEGQNVTLSCEQNLNHDAMYWYRQDPGQGLRLIYYSQIVNDFQKGDIAEGYSVSREKKESFPLTVTSAQKNPTAFYLCASSTAGGTNYEQYFGPGTRLTVT.

The chain couples TRBV6-5 to TRBJ2-1, with TRBD2 as a possible D gene (6 bases). The V end was cut by 6 bases, the J end by 13 bases, with 16 bases between. The CDR3 is made up of 12 amino acids. Per the germline V gene, CDR1 is MNHEY and CDR2 is SVGAGI. The CDR3 DNA sequence: TGTGCCAGCAGCCCCGGGAGCGGATTCCAGTTCTTC. Residues: CASSPGSGFQFF.

The V call is TRBV7-2, the J call TRBJ2-1, with 7 bases identical to TRBD2. The CDR3 has 15 residues. J was trimmed by 7 bases and V by 2 bases; bases with no gene match: 8. Germline lookup yields CDR1 SGHTA and CDR2 FQGNSA. The chain's CDR3 is CASSLMAGAGNEQFF. The CDR3, as DNA: TGTGCCAGCAGCTTAATGGCGGGAGCCGGGAATGAGCAGTTCTTC.

This sequence joins TRBV6-7 and TRBJ2-7, with 8 bases fitting TRBD1. TRBV6-7 is an open reading frame, and its role is uncertain. This CDR3 contains 16 residues. Trimming removed 1 base from V and 2 bases from J; junction bases left unmatched: 7. For the CDR3, the DNA is TGTGCCAGCAGTTACTATGAGGACAGGGCGACCTACGAGCAGTACTTC. It codes for CASSYYEDRATYEQYF.

The CDR3 DNA follows: TGTGCCAGCAGCTTAGAGACTAGCCGCAATGAGCAGTTCTTC. Encoded protein: CASSLETSRNEQFF. This chain uses TRBV7-2 with TRBJ2-1; TRBD2 matches at 7 bases. Germline CDR1 and CDR2: SGHTA and FQGNSA. This CDR3 region has 14 residues. With V trimmed by 1 base and J by 6 bases, 3 bases remained unmatched.

To note about this clone: Other nucleotide sequences from this sample produce the same CDR3. The chain combines TRBV30 with TRBJ1-5; 7 bases match TRBD1. The CDR3 is 12 amino acids. CDR1 is GTSNPN, CDR2 SVGIG, per germline (reference sequence). Unmatched junction bases numbered 4, after V lost 0 bases and J lost 11 bases. CDR3 residues: CAWSVTGTAQHF. The CDR3 region has the DNA TGTGCCTGGAGTGTTACTGGGACAGCCCAGCATTTT. Drawing the rest from reference TRBV30 and TRBJ1-5, the complete variable domain is SQTIHQWPATLVQPVGSPLSLECTVEGTSNPNLYWYRQAAGRGLQLLFYSVGIGQISSEVPQNLSASRPQDRQFILSSKKLLLSDSGFYLCAWSVTGTAQHFGDGTRLSIL.

This sequence joins TRBV19 and TRBJ1-1, with 9 nucleotides matching TRBD1. There are 14 residues in the CDR3. Germline values: CDR1 LNHDA, CDR2 SQIVND (reference sequence). J lost 5 bases, V lost 5 bases, and 6 bases had no gene match. The CDR3 spells CASSAPDRGTEAFF. The CDR3 nucleotides are TGTGCCAGTAGTGCGCCGGACAGGGGAACTGAAGCTTTCTTT.

This clone occurred a few times. V is TRBV27 and J is TRBJ2-7, with a weak D call TRBD1 (6 bases). Trimming removed 4 bases from V and 2 bases from J, with 15 bases in between. The CDR3 runs to 15 residues. Germline loops: CDR1 MNHEY, CDR2 SMNVEV (reference sequence). Here the CDR3 DNA reads TGTGCCAGCAGTTCTCCCTCCAGGGGAGCCTACGAGCAGTACTTC. This gives the protein CASSSPSRGAYEQYF.